These 28 T cell receptor beta chains share one sample of origin, sequenced in a study of response to subunit inactivated influenza vaccine. A single record per CDR3 protein comes from TCRdb applying MiXCR to the RT-PCR reads. Seen here are 530,000 or so distinct CDR3 sequences, 12% observed once, and the top ten hold roughly 10%. The sequences come from PBMCs from blood, collected on the day of vaccination. The receptors derive from a man in his forties or fifties who received an inactivated influenza vaccine.

This clonotype was counted only a few times. The chain carries TRBV11-2 and TRBJ2-1; a weak D match, TRBD1 (6 bases). The CDR3 is made up of 14 amino acids. Germline CDR1 is SGHAT and CDR2 is FQNNGV. Deletions cut 0 bases from V and 10 bases from J, with 13 bases between. This CDR3 is CASSLDPGHIEQFF. CDR3 nucleotide sequence: TGTGCCAGCAGCTTAGATCCGGGACACATAGAGCAGTTCTTC.

This clonotype has at least ten counts. The chain is built from TRBV13 and TRBJ1-4; possibly TRBD1 for D (6 bases). The CDR3 has 13 residues. Germline-derived CDR1 and CDR2 are PRHDT and FYEKMQ (reference sequence). V was shortened by 6 bases and J by 4 bases, with 9 bases between the two germline ends. The CDR3 sequence is CASSGGLNEKLFF. The CDR3 DNA reads TGTGCCAGCAGTGGGGGCCTTAATGAAAAACTGTTTTTT.

The table lists this clonotype with a few counts. The rearrangement joins TRBV6-5 to TRBJ2-5, with D unresolved. The V end lost 0 bases, the J end lost 5 bases, and 10 bases lay between the germline ends. This CDR3 spans 14 amino acids. Germline CDR1 is MNHEY and CDR2 is SVGAGI. The CDR3 loop reads CASSYSSPWETQYF. In DNA form, the CDR3 reads TGTGCCAGCAGTTACTCAAGCCCTTGGGAGACCCAGTACTTC.

This clonotype was detected only a few times. This chain joins TRBV7-9 and TRBJ2-7; tentatively, D is TRBD1 (6 bases). This CDR3 spans 14 amino acids. The germline gives CDR1 SEHNR, CDR2 FQNEAQ (reference sequence). V was shortened by 3 bases and J by 4 bases, with 13 bases between the two germline ends. The CDR3 is CASSFTGLWYEQYF. The CDR3 nucleotides are TGTGCCAGCAGCTTCACAGGGTTGTGGTACGAGCAGTACTTC.

This clonotype came up many times. The chain couples TRBV3-1 to TRBJ2-1; TRBD1 is a possible D gene (6 bases). V lost 3 bases, J lost 9 bases, and 18 bases lay in between. The length of the CDR3 is 15 residues. The V gene's germline CDR1 is LGHDT and CDR2 YNNKEL (reference sequence). The CDR3 loop is CASSQENQGLGEQFF. DNA for the CDR3: TGTGCCAGCAGCCAGGAGAATCAGGGGCTGGGTGAGCAGTTCTTC.

V and J are TRBV28 and TRBJ1-6; a possible D gene is TRBD1 (6 bases). Trimming cost V 7 bases and J 6 bases, with 13 bases left between them. CDR3 size: 14 residues. Germline V gives CDR1 MDHEN, CDR2 SYDVKM. CDR3 in amino acids: CASTRDRTNSPLHF. As DNA, the CDR3 is TGTGCCAGCACCAGAGACAGGACTAATTCACCCCTCCACTTT.

This clonotype came up many times. The rearrangement links TRBV5-6 to TRBJ2-5; D ambiguous. Germline V gene sequence: CDR1 SGHDT, CDR2 YYEEEE. This CDR3 region has 15 residues. V was shortened by 0 bases and J by 0 bases, with 9 bases between the two germline ends. In nucleotides, the CDR3 is TGTGCCAGCAGCTTGGTTACAGTTTACCAAGAGACCCAGTACTTC. It yields the protein CASSLVTVYQETQYF. Based on the CDR3 plus reference TRBV5-6 and TRBJ2-5, the full variable domain is DAGVTQSPTHLIKTRGQQVTLRCSPKSGHDTVSWYQQALGQGPQFIFQYYEEEERQRGNFPDRFSGHQFPNYSSELNVNALLLGDSALYLCASSLVTVYQETQYFGPGTRLLVL.

The V call is TRBV18, the J call TRBJ1-1; a weak D match, TRBD1 (6 bases). From germline, CDR1 is KGHSH and CDR2 LQKENI. The CDR3 length is 13 residues. The ends were cut back, 9 bases at V and 3 bases at J, with 14 bases in the middle. Here the CDR3 DNA reads TGTGCCAGTACCCAGGGGATCGACACTGAAGCTTTCTTT. Translated, it gives CASTQGIDTEAFF.

Many counts were recorded for this clonotype. The chain carries TRBV10-3 and TRBJ2-7; D not resolved. CDR3 length: 12 amino acids. Trimming removed 3 bases at V and 1 base at J, with 4 bases between. Germline V gives CDR1 ENHRY, CDR2 SYGVKD. Here the CDR3 DNA reads TGTGCCATCAGTGACCAGTCCTACGAGCAGTACTTC. It specifies CAISDQSYEQYF.

The rearrangement joins TRBV11-2 to TRBJ2-2, with 12 positions matching TRBD2. With V trimmed by 5 bases and J by 3 bases, 4 bases remained unmatched. The CDR3 covers 16 residues. CDR1 is SGHAT, CDR2 FQNNGV, per germline. The CDR3 protein is CASSRGLAGYTGELFF. Here the CDR3 DNA reads TGTGCCAGCAGCCGAGGACTAGCGGGATACACCGGGGAGCTGTTTTTT.

The V call is TRBV18, the J call TRBJ2-7, with TRBD2 matching 7 bases. This CDR3 contains 18 residues. J was trimmed by 2 bases and V by 2 bases; bases with no gene match: 15. Germline V gives CDR1 KGHSH, CDR2 LQKENI. The chain's CDR3 is CASSPIGEGGRNPYEQYF. The CDR3 nucleotides are TGTGCCAGCTCACCAATAGGGGAGGGCGGGAGAAACCCCTACGAGCAGTACTTC.

This clonotype was observed a handful of times. This sequence joins TRBV5-5 and TRBJ1-1; 7 bases are a match to TRBD1. The germline V gene encodes CDR1 SGHKS and CDR2 YYEKEE (reference sequence). V shed 0 bases, J shed 8 bases, and the junction held 4 bases outside the gene matches. CDR3 size: 13 residues. This CDR3 is CASSLATTGEAFF. The CDR3 DNA is TGTGCCAGCAGCTTGGCCACGACAGGGGAAGCTTTCTTT. Combining the CDR3 with reference TRBV5-5 and TRBJ1-1 gives the whole variable domain DAGVTQSPTHLIKTRGQQVTLRCSPISGHKSVSWYQQVLGQGPQFIFQYYEKEERGRGNFPDRFSARQFPNYSSELNVNALLLGDSALYLCASSLATTGEAFFGQGTRLTVV.

The table lists this clonotype with a few counts. The chain links TRBV20-1 to TRBJ2-1; TRBD2 matches 10 bases. After removal of 3 bases from V and 6 bases from J, the junction contained 8 bases not matched to a gene. CDR3 length: 15 amino acids. The germline gives CDR1 DFQATT, CDR2 SNEGSKA (reference sequence). Written as DNA, the CDR3 is TGCAGTGCTAGGAAAACTAGCGGGGTAACCAATGAGCAGTTCTTC. Encoded protein: CSARKTSGVTNEQFF.

V and J are TRBV9 and TRBJ2-5; D gene ambiguous. CDR1 is SGDLS, CDR2 YYNGEE, per germline. The length of the CDR3 is 14 residues. V gave up 0 bases and J gave up 4 bases, with 10 bases separating them. CDR3 loop: CASSVDKGRETQYF. CDR3 coding DNA: TGTGCCAGCAGCGTAGATAAGGGTCGAGAGACCCAGTACTTC.

V is TRBV28 and J is TRBJ2-5; no reliable D call. Trimming removed 5 bases from V and 5 bases from J, with 18 bases in between. Germline V gene data show CDR1 as MDHEN and CDR2 as SYDVKM. This CDR3 region has 15 residues. The CDR3 coding sequence is TGTGCCAGCAGTCCAGGACGGCTAAAAGGGGAGACCCAGTACTTC. Translated: CASSPGRLKGETQYF.

This chain connects TRBV5-6 to TRBJ1-5, with TRBD1 matching over 9 bases. Germline V lookup: CDR1 SGHDT, CDR2 YYEEEE. The ends lost 4 bases at V and 3 bases at J; junction bases unmatched: 8. The CDR3 spans 16 residues. The CDR3 protein is CASSILTGGINQPQHF. The CDR3 DNA reads TGTGCCAGCAGCATCCTGACAGGGGGAATCAATCAGCCCCAGCATTTT.

The V and J genes are TRBV27 and TRBJ2-7; the D gene could be TRBD1 or TRBD2 (5 bases each). CDR1 MNHEY and CDR2 SMNVEV come from the germline V gene (reference sequence). Deletions cut 7 bases from V and 4 bases from J, with 20 bases between. This CDR3 contains 15 residues. The CDR3 loop is CASTNSAAGTYEQYF. As DNA, the CDR3 is TGTGCCAGCACCAATTCGGCGGCAGGGACGTACGAGCAGTACTTC.

The rearrangement links TRBV20-1 to TRBJ2-3; TRBD2 matches 7 bases. Germline CDR1 reads DFQATT; CDR2 reads SNEGSKA (reference sequence). This CDR3 comprises 15 residues. Trimming took 6 bases from V and 3 from J; bases not matched to a gene: 12. The CDR3 sequence: CSAGPSGGSTDTQYF. In DNA, the CDR3 is TGCAGTGCCGGGCCGTCGGGGGGAAGTACAGATACGCAGTATTTT.

The rearrangement joins TRBV5-1 to TRBJ2-1; 7 bases agree with TRBD2. The J segment lost 2 bases and the V segment lost 0 bases, leaving 8 bases of the junction unmatched. CDR1 and CDR2 from the germline V gene are SGHRS and YFSETQ. The CDR3 is made up of 17 amino acids. CDR3 in amino acids: CASSLEMIAGAYNEQFF. The CDR3 DNA sequence: TGCGCCAGCAGCTTGGAAATGATCGCGGGAGCCTACAATGAGCAGTTCTTC.

The chain has TRBV7-2 and TRBJ1-2; the match to TRBD1 covers 7 bases. Per the germline V gene, CDR1 is SGHTA and CDR2 is FQGNSA. V lost 5 bases and J lost 3; bases outside the gene matches: 12. The CDR3 is 16 residues long. CDR3 sequence (DNA): TGTGCCAGCAGCCCACGCTACAGGGGAGAGGACTATGGCTACACCTTC. Its protein is CASSPRYRGEDYGYTF. Full variable domain (missing parts from reference TRBV7-2 and TRBJ1-2): GAGVSQSPSNKVTEKGKDVELRCDPISGHTALYWYRQSLGQGLEFLIYFQGNSAPDKSGLPSDRFSAERTGGSVSTLTIQRTQQEDSAVYLCASSPRYRGEDYGYTFGSGTRLTVV.

This clonotype was picked up many times. The chain joins TRBV12-3 or TRBV12-4 to TRBJ1-1, with TRBD1 as a possible D gene (5 bases). Trimming left V 5 bases short and J 1 base short, with 11 bases between. This CDR3 comprises 14 residues. The DNA of the CDR3 is TGTGCCAGCAGTACACCAGGGAGGAACACTGAAGCTTTCTTT. It is translated as CASSTPGRNTEAFF.

This chain connects TRBV5-1 to TRBJ2-6; D is undetermined. Germline V gene sequence: CDR1 SGHRS, CDR2 YFSETQ. Trimming pared 3 bases from V and 2 bases from J, leaving 6 bases between. The CDR3 spans 14 residues. The CDR3 here is CASSYTAGANVLTF. The CDR3 DNA reads TGCGCCAGCAGCTATACCGCTGGGGCCAACGTCCTGACTTTC.

This clonotype was found many times. The gene calls are TRBV7-6 and TRBJ2-7, with a possible D match to TRBD2 (5 bases). The length of the CDR3 is 13 residues. Looked up from germline, CDR1 is SGHVS and CDR2 is FNYEAQ. V lost 5 bases and J lost 3, with 11 bases in between. The CDR3 nucleotides are TGTGCCAGCAGCAACCGGGGTTACTACGAGCAGTACTTC. Encoded protein: CASSNRGYYEQYF.

The chain employs TRBV7-2 and TRBJ1-5; D is unresolved. The CDR3 length is 13 residues. V lost 4 bases and J 2 bases, leaving 6 bases between the germline ends. In germline, CDR1 is SGHTA, CDR2 FQGNSA. CDR3: CASSSLGNQPQHF. CDR3 coding DNA: TGTGCCAGCAGCTCCTTAGGCAATCAGCCCCAGCATTTT.

This clonotype showed up just a few times. The V gene is TRBV28, the J gene TRBJ2-2; TRBD2 matches at 8 bases. Losses at the gene ends were 2 bases for V and 13 bases for J; bases not matched to a gene: 6. The CDR3 consists of 13 residues. Germline values: CDR1 MDHEN, CDR2 SYDVKM. CDR3 protein: CASSLKSAGGLFF. The CDR3 coding sequence is TGTGCCAGCAGTTTAAAGTCTGCGGGAGGGCTGTTTTTT. The full variable domain, rest sourced from reference TRBV28 and TRBJ2-2, is DVKVTQSSRYLVKRTGEKVFLECVQDMDHENMFWYRQDPGLGLRLIYFSYDVKMKEKGDIPEGYSVSREKKERFSLILESASTNQTSMYLCASSLKSAGGLFFGEGSRLTVL.

This clonotype has a handful of counts. The V and J genes are TRBV5-1 and TRBJ2-7; D is perhaps TRBD2 (6 bases). The CDR3 spans 16 residues. Germline loops: CDR1 SGHRS, CDR2 YFSETQ. Deletions cut 6 bases from V and 0 bases from J, with 19 bases between. The CDR3, as DNA: TGCGCCAGCAACACCCCGAGGGAGGCAAGCTCCTACGAGCAGTACTTC. Its protein product is CASNTPREASSYEQYF.

The table lists this clonotype with many counts. The gene calls are TRBV7-9 and TRBJ2-6, with D tentatively TRBD1 (5 bases). Germline V lookup: CDR1 SEHNR, CDR2 FQNEAQ (reference sequence). There are 18 residues in the CDR3. Trimming left V 4 bases short and J 0 bases short, with 16 bases between. The CDR3 bases are TGTGCCAGCAGCTCCTCTGTCTCAGGGAACTCTGGGGCCAACGTCCTGACTTTC. It encodes CASSSSVSGNSGANVLTF. The full variable domain, in which reference TRBV7-9 and TRBJ2-6 provide the parts outside the CDR3, is DTGVSQNPRHKITKRGQNVTFRCDPISEHNRLYWYRQTLGQGPEFLTYFQNEAQLEKSRLLSDRFSAERPKGSFSTLEIQRTEQGDSAMYLCASSSSVSGNSGANVLTFGAGSRLTVL.

To note about this clonotype: Just one base apart from a much larger clone, this may be a read error. The chain couples TRBV7-3 to TRBJ2-1; either TRBD1 or TRBD2 may fit D (5 bases each). Looked up from germline, CDR1 is SGHTA and CDR2 is FQGTGA. The CDR3 extends over 17 amino acids. For the CDR3, the DNA is TGTGCCTGCAGCTTAATTGCAGGGACCACCTCCTACAATGAGCAGTTCTTC. Protein: CACSLIAGTTSYNEQFF.